This is a list of T cell receptor beta chains from one sample in a study of cytomegalovirus exposure and HLA in healthy donors. The repertoire was sequenced with immunoSEQ multiplex PCR; TCRdb's copy has only in-frame clones and lacks some. The top ten clones hold 1% to 1.2% of a sample with approximately 240,000 clones, just over 90% of them seen once. Sequenced sample: PBMCs. Receptor source: a woman under 30 in good health and CMV-seronegative. Both conserved end residues are part of each CDR3. The D gene is left open where the match is weak. Expanded clones are given a class, and other clones once, few, many or no size at all.

clone_size: NA; d_call: NA; v_call: TRBV5-1; j_call: TRBJ2-6; cdr3_nt: TGCGCCAGCAGACAGGGATTCGCCATCTCTGGGGCCAACGTCCTGACTTTC; cdr3_aa: CASRQGFAISGANVLTF
clone_size: NA; d_call: TRBD1; v_call: TRBV19; j_call: TRBJ2-3; cdr3_nt: TGTGCCAGTAGTATAACCCGCCGACAGGGGCTGATCACAGATACGCAGTATTTT; cdr3_aa: CASSITRRQGLITDTQYF
clone_size: NA; d_call: TRBD1; v_call: TRBV6-1; j_call: TRBJ2-5; cdr3_nt: TGTGCCAGCAGTGGGACAGGGGTGGTGGAGACCCAGTACTTC; cdr3_aa: CASSGTGVVETQYF
clone_size: NA; d_call: NA; v_call: TRBV28; j_call: TRBJ1-2; cdr3_nt: TGTGCCAGCAGACGGACCCCGGGAGTGGATGGCTACACCTTC; cdr3_aa: CASRRTPGVDGYTF
clone_size: NA; d_call: NA; v_call: TRBV7-6; j_call: TRBJ2-5; cdr3_nt: TGTGCCAGCACCCCGGTTTCGGGGGAGACCCAGTACTTC; cdr3_aa: CASTPVSGETQYF
clone_size: once; d_call: TRBD2; v_call: TRBV25-1; j_call: TRBJ2-1; cdr3_nt: TGTGCCAGCCGCCCAGCGGGAGAGTTCTACAATGAGCAGTTCTTC; cdr3_aa: CASRPAGEFYNEQFF
clone_size: NA; d_call: NA; v_call: TRBV5-1; j_call: TRBJ2-1; cdr3_nt: TGCGCCAGCAGCCACCCAGGCGGAAGCGGCCTTTTCGGTCGCAATGAGCAGTTCTTC; cdr3_aa: CASSHPGGSGLFGRNEQFF
clone_size: once; d_call: NA; v_call: TRBV2; j_call: TRBJ1-5; cdr3_nt: TGTGCCAGCACTGAGGGAGGGCGGAGGAGCAATCAGCCCCAGCATTTT; cdr3_aa: CASTEGGRRSNQPQHF
clone_size: NA; d_call: NA; v_call: TRBV5-6; j_call: TRBJ1-2; cdr3_nt: TGTGCCAGCAGCTTGGGAGGTATAGAGGGCTACACCTTC; cdr3_aa: CASSLGGIEGYTF
clone_size: NA; d_call: TRBD1; v_call: TRBV4-1; j_call: TRBJ1-1; cdr3_nt: TGCGCCAGCAGCCAGAAACAGGGGTTTGAGGGGAACACTGAAGCTTTCTTT; cdr3_aa: CASSQKQGFEGNTEAFF
clone_size: NA; d_call: TRBD2; v_call: TRBV28; j_call: TRBJ2-7; cdr3_nt: TGTGCCAGCAGTTTATCAAAACTAGCGGGAGGTACATACGAGCAGTACTTC; cdr3_aa: CASSLSKLAGGTYEQYF
clone_size: NA; d_call: TRBD2; v_call: TRBV19; j_call: TRBJ2-1; cdr3_nt: TGTGCCAGCCGAGCGGGGAATCGTGAGCAGTTCTTC; cdr3_aa: CASRAGNREQFF
clone_size: NA; d_call: TRBD1; v_call: TRBV28; j_call: TRBJ1-3; cdr3_nt: TGTGCCAGCAGTAGGACAGGGGCCCTCTCTGGAAACACCATATATTTT; cdr3_aa: CASSRTGALSGNTIYF
clone_size: NA; d_call: NA; v_call: TRBV9; j_call: TRBJ2-5; cdr3_nt: TGTGCCAGCCCCGAGGAGGGAGGACTACAAGAGACCCAGTACTTC; cdr3_aa: CASPEEGGLQETQYF
clone_size: NA; d_call: NA; v_call: TRBV6-6; j_call: TRBJ1-3; cdr3_nt: TGTGCCAGCAGTTACTCCGGGGAAGGAGGAGGAAACACCATATATTTT; cdr3_aa: CASSYSGEGGGNTIYF
clone_size: NA; d_call: TRBD1; v_call: TRBV7-9; j_call: TRBJ1-4; cdr3_nt: TGTGCCAGCAGCTCCGGACAGGGGGCAATCACTAATGAAAAACTGTTTTTT; cdr3_aa: CASSSGQGAITNEKLFF
clone_size: NA; d_call: NA; v_call: TRBV7-9; j_call: TRBJ1-2; cdr3_nt: TGTGCCAGCAGCCCGGGCGGGGGGCGCAGCTATGGCTACACCTTC; cdr3_aa: CASSPGGGRSYGYTF
clone_size: NA; d_call: NA; v_call: TRBV6-1; j_call: TRBJ2-1; cdr3_nt: TGTGCCAGCGAACTTCTTAGCTCCTACAATGAGCAGTTCTTC; cdr3_aa: CASELLSSYNEQFF
clone_size: NA; d_call: NA; v_call: TRBV11-2; j_call: TRBJ2-7; cdr3_nt: TGTGCCAGCAGCTTAGGGGCCAGCTTCTACGAGCAGTACTTC; cdr3_aa: CASSLGASFYEQYF
clone_size: NA; d_call: NA; v_call: TRBV7-2; j_call: TRBJ2-1; cdr3_nt: TGTGCCAGCAGCTTAGTGGGTGGGAGCCTGTACAATGAGCAGTTCTTC; cdr3_aa: CASSLVGGSLYNEQFF
clone_size: NA; d_call: NA; v_call: TRBV5-4; j_call: TRBJ1-2; cdr3_nt: TGTGCCAGCAGCTTGGACAGGGCAAATTGGTATGGCTACACCTTC; cdr3_aa: CASSLDRANWYGYTF
clone_size: NA; d_call: NA; v_call: TRBV28; j_call: TRBJ2-1; cdr3_nt: TGTGCCAGCAGTTTAACCCCCCTCGGGGGGCATGGAGGGCACAATGAGCAGTTCTTC; cdr3_aa: CASSLTPLGGHGGHNEQFF
clone_size: few; d_call: TRBD1; v_call: TRBV7-8; j_call: TRBJ2-7; cdr3_nt: TGTGCCAGCAGCTACTACGACAGGGGGGGCGAGCAGTACTTC; cdr3_aa: CASSYYDRGGEQYF
clone_size: NA; d_call: NA; v_call: TRBV15; j_call: TRBJ1-1; cdr3_nt: TGTGCCACCAGCAGAGAAGACGACATGAACACTGAAGCTTTCTTT; cdr3_aa: CATSREDDMNTEAFF
clone_size: NA; d_call: NA; v_call: TRBV7-8; j_call: TRBJ2-7; cdr3_nt: TGTGCCAGCAGCCCGTCTGGCTGGGGCACCTACGAGCAGTACTTC; cdr3_aa: CASSPSGWGTYEQYF
clone_size: NA; d_call: TRBD1; v_call: TRBV11-2; j_call: TRBJ1-4; cdr3_nt: TGTGCCAGCAGCGCATCCGGGACAGGGGGAGAAAAACTGTTTTTT; cdr3_aa: CASSASGTGGEKLFF
clone_size: NA; d_call: TRBD2; v_call: TRBV2; j_call: TRBJ2-3; cdr3_nt: TGTGCCAGCAGTTATCACCTTTGGGTTGAGCGGGAGTGGGATGATACGCAGTATTTT; cdr3_aa: CASSYHLWVEREWDDTQYF
clone_size: NA; d_call: TRBD1; v_call: TRBV5-1; j_call: TRBJ1-2; cdr3_nt: TGCGCCAGCAGCCTTGATGGACAGGCCTATGGCTACACCTTC; cdr3_aa: CASSLDGQAYGYTF
clone_size: once; d_call: TRBD2; v_call: TRBV30; j_call: TRBJ2-7; cdr3_nt: TGTGCCTGGAGTTCCCCCGGACTAGCGGGAAACTACGAGCAGTACTTC; cdr3_aa: CAWSSPGLAGNYEQYF
clone_size: NA; d_call: TRBD2; v_call: TRBV19; j_call: TRBJ2-1; cdr3_nt: TGTGCCAGTACCCAAGCGGGATTCTGGGAAGATGAGCAGTTCTTC; cdr3_aa: CASTQAGFWEDEQFF
clone_size: NA; d_call: TRBD1; v_call: TRBV7-9; j_call: TRBJ1-1; cdr3_nt: TGTGCCAGCAGCTTCGTGGTGGGGACAGGCACTGAAGCTTTCTTT; cdr3_aa: CASSFVVGTGTEAFF
clone_size: NA; d_call: TRBD1; v_call: TRBV10-1; j_call: TRBJ2-7; cdr3_nt: TGCGCCAGCGGGACAGATAAAGACGAGCAGTACTTC; cdr3_aa: CASGTDKDEQYF
clone_size: once; d_call: NA; v_call: TRBV11-2; j_call: TRBJ1-1; cdr3_nt: TGTGCCAGCAGCCCCCTAGCGGAGAACACTGAAGCTTTCTTT; cdr3_aa: CASSPLAENTEAFF
clone_size: NA; d_call: TRBD1; v_call: TRBV25-1; j_call: TRBJ2-2; cdr3_nt: TGTGCCAGCAGTTTCACCGGGACAGGGGCCGGGGAGCTGTTTTTT; cdr3_aa: CASSFTGTGAGELFF
clone_size: once; d_call: NA; v_call: TRBV6-1; j_call: TRBJ2-7; cdr3_nt: TGTGCCAGCAGTGCGGCAGGAGGTACCTACGAGCAGTACTTC; cdr3_aa: CASSAAGGTYEQYF
clone_size: NA; d_call: TRBD2; v_call: TRBV7-3; j_call: TRBJ2-3; cdr3_nt: TGTGCCAGCAGCCCCGGCCTTGGACTAGCGGGAGTGTGGGGAGATACGCAGTATTTT; cdr3_aa: CASSPGLGLAGVWGDTQYF
clone_size: NA; d_call: NA; v_call: TRBV27; j_call: TRBJ1-2; cdr3_nt: TGTGCCAGCAGCCTTACCGCGGGACTGCCTTATGGCTACACCTTC; cdr3_aa: CASSLTAGLPYGYTF
clone_size: NA; d_call: TRBD2; v_call: TRBV7-9; j_call: TRBJ2-1; cdr3_nt: TGTGCCAGCAGCCCGCGGCGGGAGGTCTACAATGAGCAGTTCTTC; cdr3_aa: CASSPRREVYNEQFF
clone_size: NA; d_call: TRBD2; v_call: TRBV18; j_call: TRBJ2-1; cdr3_nt: TGTGCCAGCTCACCATCCCGGACTAGCGGGAGATCGGTGGATGAGCAGTTCTTC; cdr3_aa: CASSPSRTSGRSVDEQFF
clone_size: once; d_call: NA; v_call: TRBV19; j_call: TRBJ1-1; cdr3_nt: TGTGCCAGTAGGGGACTCACAGGCCCGAACACTGAAGCTTTCTTT; cdr3_aa: CASRGLTGPNTEAFF
clone_size: NA; d_call: NA; v_call: TRBV5-6; j_call: TRBJ2-5; cdr3_nt: TGTGCCAGCAGCTTACGACAGAACAGAGAGACCCAGTACTTC; cdr3_aa: CASSLRQNRETQYF
clone_size: NA; d_call: TRBD2; v_call: TRBV29-1; j_call: TRBJ2-5; cdr3_nt: TGCAGCCCATTCATCTTAGCGGGAGCGCGGGAGACCCAGTACTTC; cdr3_aa: CSPFILAGARETQYF
clone_size: NA; d_call: NA; v_call: TRBV7-3; j_call: TRBJ2-1; cdr3_nt: TGTGCCAGCAGCCCGACTGCGGTGGGACAATACAATGAGCAGTTCTTC; cdr3_aa: CASSPTAVGQYNEQFF
clone_size: once; d_call: TRBD1; v_call: TRBV30; j_call: TRBJ2-5; cdr3_nt: TGTGCCTGGACCCTCCCGGGACAGGGGCAAGAGACCCAGTACTTC; cdr3_aa: CAWTLPGQGQETQYF
clone_size: NA; d_call: TRBD2; v_call: TRBV30; j_call: TRBJ2-3; cdr3_nt: TGTGCCTGGAGGACTAGCGGGATAAATACGCAGTATTTT; cdr3_aa: CAWRTSGINTQYF
clone_size: NA; d_call: NA; v_call: TRBV5-6; j_call: TRBJ2-3; cdr3_nt: TGTGCCAGCAGCTTCTACTTTTCTCCTAGAGATACGCAGTATTTT; cdr3_aa: CASSFYFSPRDTQYF
clone_size: NA; d_call: NA; v_call: TRBV5-4; j_call: TRBJ2-3; cdr3_nt: TGTGCCAGCAGCCTTCCCGGGACTAGCACAGATACGCAGTATTTT; cdr3_aa: CASSLPGTSTDTQYF
clone_size: NA; d_call: NA; v_call: TRBV2; j_call: TRBJ2-6; cdr3_nt: TGTGCCAGCGGCCGAGGTACCGTAAACTCTGGGGCCAACGTCCTGACTTTC; cdr3_aa: CASGRGTVNSGANVLTF
clone_size: few; d_call: NA; v_call: TRBV6-1; j_call: TRBJ1-1; cdr3_nt: TGTGCCAGCAGTGACTTGTTGGCGGGGATGTTGAACACTGAAGCTTTCTTT; cdr3_aa: CASSDLLAGMLNTEAFF
clone_size: once; d_call: TRBD2; v_call: TRBV6-5; j_call: TRBJ2-1; cdr3_nt: TGTGCCAGCTCGCTTAGCGGGACATACAATGAGCAGTTCTTC; cdr3_aa: CASSLSGTYNEQFF
clone_size: NA; d_call: NA; v_call: TRBV7-9; j_call: TRBJ1-5; cdr3_nt: TGTGCCAGCAGCTTCGGGAGCTCTAATCAGCCCCAGCATTTT; cdr3_aa: CASSFGSSNQPQHF
clone_size: NA; d_call: NA; v_call: TRBV2; j_call: TRBJ2-7; cdr3_nt: TGTGCCAGCAGTGAAGAGAACACCGAGGGCGAGCAGTACTTC; cdr3_aa: CASSEENTEGEQYF
clone_size: few; d_call: TRBD2; v_call: TRBV2; j_call: TRBJ2-2; cdr3_nt: TGTGCCAGCAGCCGACTAGCGGGAGGGGACACCGGGGAGCTGTTTTTT; cdr3_aa: CASSRLAGGDTGELFF
clone_size: NA; d_call: NA; v_call: TRBV10-3; j_call: TRBJ1-5; cdr3_nt: TGTGCCATCAGCCAGGGGAGGGATCAGCCCCAGCATTTT; cdr3_aa: CAISQGRDQPQHF
clone_size: NA; d_call: TRBD2; v_call: TRBV9; j_call: TRBJ2-1; cdr3_nt: TGTGCCAGCAGCGTACTAGCGGAAACCTACAATGAGCAGTTCTTC; cdr3_aa: CASSVLAETYNEQFF
clone_size: NA; d_call: NA; v_call: TRBV5-6; j_call: TRBJ1-2; cdr3_nt: TGTGCCAGCAGCCATGGGAGTCTCGTCTATGGCTACACCTTC; cdr3_aa: CASSHGSLVYGYTF
clone_size: NA; d_call: TRBD1; v_call: TRBV6-1; j_call: TRBJ2-5; cdr3_nt: TGTGCCAGCAGTGAAGTTTTGTTGGGACAGATCACGGAGACCCAGTACTTC; cdr3_aa: CASSEVLLGQITETQYF